Below are 10 T cell receptor beta chains sequenced from a single sample in a study of T cell responses to AZD1222 COVID-19 vaccine. Generated by immunoSEQ multiplex PCR, the TCRdb table keeps only in-frame clones and is missing some. The sample includes approximately 130,000 clones, roughly 93% of them seen just once. This material consisted of peripheral blood, taken on day 0 of AZD1222 vaccination. The receptors stem from an adult in good health.

The chain links TRBV27 to TRBJ2-1; D unresolved. This CDR3 has 13 residues. The V and J ends lost 6 bases and 6 bases respectively, with 12 bases between them. Germline CDR1 MNHEY, CDR2 SMNVEV (reference sequence). CDR3 amino acids: CASRGISFNEQFF. The DNA for the CDR3 is TGTGCCAGCAGGGGGATAAGTTTCAATGAGCAGTTCTTC.

The chain has TRBV9 and TRBJ1-4, with no clear D. Germline V lookup: CDR1 SGDLS, CDR2 YYNGEE. The CDR3 has 12 residues. Trimming shortened V by 0 bases and J by 8 bases, and 5 bases separated the two germline ends. CDR3 residues: CASSVDEEKLFF. CDR3 sequence (DNA): TGTGCCAGCAGCGTAGATGAGGAAAAACTGTTTTTT.

This CDR3 is CASSGQTGRSPLHF. The CDR3 nucleotides are TGTGCCAGCAGCGGTCAGACCGGGAGGTCACCCCTCCACTTT. The chain couples TRBV2 to TRBJ1-6; D call uncertain. Trimming cost V 6 bases and J 10 bases, with 16 bases left between them. From germline, CDR1 is SNHLY and CDR2 FYNNEI. This CDR3 has 14 residues.

The V and J genes are TRBV18 and TRBJ1-5; the D gene is possibly TRBD1 (5 bases). The CDR3 has 15 amino acids. The germline V gene has CDR1 KGHSH and CDR2 LQKENI. Between the trimmed V and J ends, which lost 3 bases and 0 bases, there was a span of 9 bases. The DNA of the CDR3 is TGTGCCAGCTCACCGACAGTTGATAGCAATCAGCCCCAGCATTTT. Translating it yields CASSPTVDSNQPQHF.

This clone was recorded only once. V is TRBV7-9 and J is TRBJ1-2; 7 nucleotides line up with TRBD1. V dropped 2 bases and J dropped 5; count of bases not matched to a gene: 5. The length of the CDR3 is 14 residues. The germline gives CDR1 SEHNR, CDR2 FQNEAQ (reference sequence). The CDR3 region is CASSLRGDSYGYTF. In nucleotides, the CDR3 is TGTGCCAGCAGCTTACGGGGGGACAGTTATGGCTACACCTTC.

The chain combines TRBV6-5 with TRBJ1-5; possibly TRBD1 for D (6 bases). Trimming removed 2 bases at V and 4 bases at J, with 9 bases between. CDR1 is MNHEY, CDR2 SVGAGI, per germline. This CDR3 is 14 amino acids long. For the CDR3, the DNA is TGTGCCAGCAGTTACCGGGGGCCTAATCAGCCCCAGCATTTT. This translates into CASSYRGPNQPQHF.

This clone was observed once. The chain employs TRBV6-1 and TRBJ1-1; possible D gene TRBD1, 6 bases. This CDR3 is 16 amino acids long. V was cut by 4 bases and J by 0 bases, with 15 bases left in between. Per the germline V gene, CDR1 is MNHNS and CDR2 is SASEGT. The CDR3 here is CASSGRGGIMNTEAFF. The CDR3 DNA sequence: TGTGCCAGCAGTGGGAGGGGGGGGATAATGAACACTGAAGCTTTCTTT.

This chain uses TRBV11-2 with TRBJ2-7; 11 nucleotides align to TRBD2. CDR3 length: 16 amino acids. The germline V gene has CDR1 SGHAT and CDR2 FQNNGV. With V trimmed by 5 bases and J by 0 bases, 6 bases remained unmatched. The CDR3 DNA reads TGTGCCAGCAGCACTAGCGGGGGTCTTAGCTCCTACGAGCAGTACTTC. It codes for CASSTSGGLSSYEQYF.

The chain employs TRBV27 and TRBJ2-7; no clear D gene. This CDR3 is 15 amino acids long. Trimming pared 5 bases from V and 3 bases from J, leaving 17 bases between. CDR1 and CDR2 (germline): MNHEY, SMNVEV (reference sequence). The CDR3 region has the DNA TGTGCCAGCAGTCTTTCCCTGGGCAGGATCTACGAGCAGTACTTC. It translates to CASSLSLGRIYEQYF.

This sequence joins TRBV6-5 and TRBJ2-7; D unclear. The V and J ends lost 8 bases and 2 bases respectively, with 19 bases between them. CDR3 length: 15 amino acids. The germline gives CDR1 MNHEY, CDR2 SVGAGI. The CDR3 nucleotides are TGTGCCAGCTGTACCTTGGCTACACCACCCTACGAGCAGTACTTC. This codes for CASCTLATPPYEQYF.